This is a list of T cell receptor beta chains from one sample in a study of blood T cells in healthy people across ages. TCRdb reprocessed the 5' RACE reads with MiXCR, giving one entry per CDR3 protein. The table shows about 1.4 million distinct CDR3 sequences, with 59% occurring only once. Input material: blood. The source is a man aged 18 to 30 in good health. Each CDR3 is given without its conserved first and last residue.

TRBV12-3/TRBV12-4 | ASSTDRSQETQY
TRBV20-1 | SALLGGNQPQH
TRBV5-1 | ASSLGAPNGDTQY
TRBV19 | ASSIGFGQGANTEAF
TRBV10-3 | AIRTDTSYEQY
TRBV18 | ASSRASLETQY
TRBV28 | ASTPGRADEKLF
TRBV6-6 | ASSTGPGTDFYCEQF
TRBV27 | ASGFIPPTVSGGGYT
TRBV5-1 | ASEGGGNEQF
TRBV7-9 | ASSWGLAGDQETQF
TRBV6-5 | ASNWRGQETQY
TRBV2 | ASSEPGGANYGYT
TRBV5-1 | ASSPGQGARTEAF
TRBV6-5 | ASRNPVRGISDGYT
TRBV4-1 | ASSQGGPSGYNEQF
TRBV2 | ASSVTSGSPDTQY
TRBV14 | ASSRRDRFNSPLH
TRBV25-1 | ASQEQGYGQPQH
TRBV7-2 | ASRSGGAANYGYT
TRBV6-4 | ASSDSTQGNTEAF
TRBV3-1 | ASSHPLGWQETQY
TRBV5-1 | ASSIEPAEQY
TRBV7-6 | ASSLGQNNSPLH
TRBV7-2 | ASSTQPGGSEKLF
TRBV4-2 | ASSQAASLLNEQF
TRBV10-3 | AIRSTGDPNQPQH
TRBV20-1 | SAKRTGEYYGYT
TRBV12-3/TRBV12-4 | ASSSWSGGGNQPQH
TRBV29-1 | SVAGLAGELF
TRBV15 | ATSSSGELF
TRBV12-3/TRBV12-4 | ASSLLRWGQGDEQY
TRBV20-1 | SARDPRGTSYNEQF
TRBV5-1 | ASSLDWGRTYEQY
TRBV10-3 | AVSGEPITGELF
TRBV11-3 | ASSRRTGEGVDTQY
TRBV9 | ASSVSAVSPGANVLT
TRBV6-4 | ASSEGGGAKDTQY
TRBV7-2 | ASSLETGGSETQY
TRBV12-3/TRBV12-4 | ASNVYGGFSYNEQF
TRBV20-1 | SANPDRARDTQY
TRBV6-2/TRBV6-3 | ASSPFTGPYNEQF
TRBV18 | ASSPGQGNIQY
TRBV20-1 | SARRDSEQF
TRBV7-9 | ASPGAGGDYNEQF
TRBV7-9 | ASSSSDSGGTVWYEQY
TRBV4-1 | ASSQVGTSGQETQY
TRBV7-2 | ASSLGPRSGRRKNEQF
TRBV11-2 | ASSLKSSAVSGNTIY
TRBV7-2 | ASSLIQGTGNTIY
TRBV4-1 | ASSQGNGINQPQH
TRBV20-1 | SARDARGVHGYT
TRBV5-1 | ASSLEPGDRATSKEY
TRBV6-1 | ASTLLAFETQC
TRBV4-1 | ASSRAVGQAYEQY
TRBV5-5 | ASSGPGTTNTGELF
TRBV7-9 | ASSFRDNEVGVYEQY
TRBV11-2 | ASTSRGAWGERFYNEQF
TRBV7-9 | ASSQGAREQY